These T cell receptor beta chains were read from a single sample in a study of regulatory T cells in long-lasting Graves disease. TCRdb re-called the multiplex PCR reads through MiXCR, storing one row per CDR3 protein. This table has a few hundred thousand distinct CDR3 sequences, roughly 12% appearing once. This sample also appeared in a second study, on T cells in Graves' hyperthyroidism and ophthalmopathy.

Material: peripheral blood mononuclear cells (PBMCs), obtained at new diagnosis, from a patient treated with antithyroid drugs. Source of these receptors: a young woman with Graves disease. Each CDR3 is given with its conserved first and last residue. A D gene is named only where the DNA matches it firmly. Rows may omit the clone size; those that give it use once, few, many or a size class.

size	V	D	J	DNA	CDR3
NA	TRBV4-1	NA	TRBJ1-5	TGCGCCAGCAGCCAAGCACAGGGACATAGCAATCAGCCCCAGCATTTT	CASSQAQGHSNQPQHF
many	TRBV7-2	NA	TRBJ2-5	TGTGCCAGCAGCTTAGATGGGGCCGAGACCCAGTACTTC	CASSLDGAETQYF
many	TRBV4-3	NA	TRBJ1-2	TGCGCCAGCAGCCAAGAGTCCCCGTCCCCTCGGGGCTACACCTTC	CASSQESPSPRGYTF
NA	TRBV13	NA	TRBJ2-1	TGTGCCGGGGGGTTCGGAGGAAATGAGCAGTTCTTC	CAGGFGGNEQFF
few	TRBV4-2	NA	TRBJ2-2	TGTGCCAGCAGCCAAGAAGGAGGGGTCTCCGGGGAGCTGTTTTTT	CASSQEGGVSGELFF
many	TRBV5-1	NA	TRBJ1-1	TGCGCCAGCAGCTCGCGATTCCAGGGGACGAACACTGAAGCTTTCTTT	CASSSRFQGTNTEAFF
many	TRBV6-5	NA	TRBJ2-2	TGTGCCAGCAGTTACTCAGAGAACACCGGGGAGCTGTTTTTT	CASSYSENTGELFF
many	TRBV7-9	NA	TRBJ2-3	TGTGCCAGCAGCCAACTAGGGGGGCAGTATTTT	CASSQLGGQYF
NA	TRBV29-1	TRBD2	TRBJ2-1	TGCAGCGCCGGTCTTCCCCTAGCGGGAGGCCGGGATGAGCAGTTCTTC	CSAGLPLAGGRDEQFF
many	TRBV15	NA	TRBJ2-1	TGTGCCACCAGCAGAGATTTAGGGGGAGGGAATGAGCAGTTCTTC	CATSRDLGGGNEQFF
NA	TRBV2	TRBD1	TRBJ1-5	TGTGCCAGCAGTGAAGGGCAGGGGGCCGGCAATCAGCCCCAGCATTTT	CASSEGQGAGNQPQHF
once	TRBV29-1	NA	TRBJ2-7	TGCAGCGTTGGGGGGCGTACTAGCGTCTCCAACGAGCAGTACTTC	CSVGGRTSVSNEQYF
NA	TRBV9	TRBD2	TRBJ2-7	TGTGCCAGCAGCGTCGCTAGCGGGAGCTACGAGCAGTACTTC	CASSVASGSYEQYF
many	TRBV4-3	NA	TRBJ1-2	TGCGCCAGCAGCCAAGATTCCCACACCGATTATGGCTACACCTTC	CASSQDSHTDYGYTF
many	TRBV29-1	NA	TRBJ1-1	TGCAGCGTTGATTTATTGTACACTGAAGCTTTCTTT	CSVDLLYTEAFF
NA	TRBV19	NA	TRBJ2-4	TGTGCCAGTAGTATAGTCGTGGGGGGGCCCAAAAACATTCAGTACTTC	CASSIVVGGPKNIQYF
many	TRBV2	TRBD1	TRBJ1-6	TGTGCCAGCAGTGGGTGGACAGGGGGTTCACCCCTCCACTTT	CASSGWTGGSPLHF
many	TRBV5-1	NA	TRBJ2-3	TGCGCCAGCAGCTATTACAGGGAAAGGGCAGATACGCAGTATTTT	CASSYYRERADTQYF
many	TRBV3-1	NA	TRBJ1-3	TGTGCCAGCAGCCAAGAATGGGACACCATATATTTT	CASSQEWDTIYF
many	TRBV28	NA	TRBJ1-2	TGTGCCAGCAGCCCTCAAAAGGTAGCGTATGGCTACACCTTC	CASSPQKVAYGYTF
many	TRBV28	NA	TRBJ2-3	TGTGCCAGCAGTTTATTTCCCATAAGGACAGATACGCAGTATTTT	CASSLFPIRTDTQYF
NA	TRBV20-1	NA	TRBJ2-5	TGCAGTGCCCGTCCGGCGAGAGTGGGGACCCAGTACTTC	CSARPARVGTQYF
few	TRBV2	NA	TRBJ1-5	TGTGCCAGCAGTGGACCAACTGTCGTAAATCAGCCCCAGCATTTT	CASSGPTVVNQPQHF
many	TRBV4-1	NA	TRBJ1-4	TGCGCCAGCAGCCACCCATCACAGGGCCTTAATGAAAAACTGTTTTTT	CASSHPSQGLNEKLFF
many	TRBV27	NA	TRBJ2-1	TGTGCCAGCAGTTTTCTATCATCCAATGAGCAGTTCTTC	CASSFLSSNEQFF
few	TRBV24-1	TRBD2	TRBJ2-5	TGTGCCACCAGTGATGAGGCGGGAGGGCCTCGGGGGACCCAGTACTTC	CATSDEAGGPRGTQYF
NA	TRBV6-1	TRBD1	TRBJ2-6	TGTGCCAGCAGTCACAGGGGTCCCAACGTCCTGACTTTC	CASSHRGPNVLTF
many	TRBV6-1	NA	TRBJ1-2	TGTGCCAGCAGGGAGGGGAGTGACCCGCGGCTTAACTATGGCTACACCTTC	CASREGSDPRLNYGYTF
few	TRBV20-1	TRBD1	TRBJ1-5	TGCAGTGCCTCGGTCCCCGAACAGGGGTATAGCAATCAGCCCCAGCATTTT	CSASVPEQGYSNQPQHF
many	TRBV4-1	TRBD2	TRBJ2-3	TGCGCCAGCAGCCAAGGTGCTTCTAGGGGCCGAAGCGGGGGTACGCAGTATTTT	CASSQGASRGRSGGTQYF
many	TRBV11-2	TRBD2	TRBJ2-7	TGTGCCAGCAGAACCACGGGAGGTAGATCCTACGAGCAGTACTTC	CASRTTGGRSYEQYF
NA	TRBV27	NA	TRBJ2-1	TGTGCCAGCAGTTTAAGACGGGGGCCCGGGAATGAGCAGTTCTTC	CASSLRRGPGNEQFF
NA	TRBV14	NA	TRBJ1-6	TGTGCCAGCAGCCTCCACACGGTCTCAACACCCCTCCACTTT	CASSLHTVSTPLHF
many	TRBV6-1	NA	TRBJ1-2	TGTGCCAGCAGTGGGCCTGAACCTAAAAAGTATGGCTACACCTTC	CASSGPEPKKYGYTF